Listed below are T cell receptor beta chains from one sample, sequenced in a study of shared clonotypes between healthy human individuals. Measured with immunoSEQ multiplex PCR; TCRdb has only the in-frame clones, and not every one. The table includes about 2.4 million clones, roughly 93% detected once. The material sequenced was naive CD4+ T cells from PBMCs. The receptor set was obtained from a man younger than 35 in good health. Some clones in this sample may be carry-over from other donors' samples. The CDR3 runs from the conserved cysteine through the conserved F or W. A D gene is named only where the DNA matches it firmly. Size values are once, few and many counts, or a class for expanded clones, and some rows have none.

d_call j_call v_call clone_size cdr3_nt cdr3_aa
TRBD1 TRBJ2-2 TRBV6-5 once TGTGCCACCAGACGAACAGGGGGAATCGGGGAGCTGTTTTTT CATRRTGGIGELFF
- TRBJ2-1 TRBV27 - TGTGCCAGCAGTTTAGCCGGCTCCTACAATGAGCAGTTCTTC CASSLAGSYNEQFF
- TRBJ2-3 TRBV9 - TGTGCCAGCAGCCCAGCTGGCACAGATACGCAGTATTTT CASSPAGTDTQYF
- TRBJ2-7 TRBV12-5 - TGTGCTAGTGGTTTGTCACTCGGGATGCGCTCCTACGAGCAGTACTTC CASGLSLGMRSYEQYF
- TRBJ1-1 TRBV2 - TGTGCCAGCAGTGAAGAGGGTACAGGGTTAGGGAACACTGAAGCTTTCTTT CASSEEGTGLGNTEAFF
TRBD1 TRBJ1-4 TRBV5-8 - TGTGCCAGCAGCGCGAAACAGGGGGCCACAACTAATGAAAAACTGTTTTTT CASSAKQGATTNEKLFF
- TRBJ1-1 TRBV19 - TGTGCCAGTACAAAGAGGGGGGCGGACACTGAAGCTTTCTTT CASTKRGADTEAFF
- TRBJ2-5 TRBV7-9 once TGTGCCAGCAGCTTAAGACCGGCAGAGACCCAGTACTTC CASSLRPAETQYF
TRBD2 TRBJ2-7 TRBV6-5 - TGTGCCAGCAGTTACTCCCGCGGGAGGGCCTACGAGCAGTACTTC CASSYSRGRAYEQYF
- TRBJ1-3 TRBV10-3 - TGTGCCATCAGTGGTTACAGGGAGAACACCATATATTTT CAISGYRENTIYF
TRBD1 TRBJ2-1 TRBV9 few TGTGCCAGCAGCGTGAGGGACAGGACTAACAATGAGCAGTTCTTC CASSVRDRTNNEQFF
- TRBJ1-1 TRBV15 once TGTGCCATCGGGGCGGGGGCGTTAAACACTGAAGCTTTCTTT CAIGAGALNTEAFF
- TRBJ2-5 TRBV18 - TGTGCCAGCTCACCAACTCCAGAGACCCAGTACTTC CASSPTPETQYF
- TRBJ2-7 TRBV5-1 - TGCGCCAGCAGCTTGACAGGAGGCGCCTACGAGCAGTACTTC CASSLTGGAYEQYF
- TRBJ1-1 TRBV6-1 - TGTGCCAGCAGTGAGGGGGACCTACCAGCTTTCTTT CASSEGDLPAFF
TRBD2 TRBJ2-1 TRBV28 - TGTGCCAGCAGAAGTAGCGGGAGTGCATCCTACAATGAGCAGTTCTTC CASRSSGSASYNEQFF
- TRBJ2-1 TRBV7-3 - TGTGCCAGCAGCCCAGAAGGATCCTACAATGAGCAGTTCTTC CASSPEGSYNEQFF
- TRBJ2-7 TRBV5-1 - TGCGCCAGCAGCTTGCCCCCTCCCCCCTACGAGCAGTACTTC CASSLPPPPYEQYF
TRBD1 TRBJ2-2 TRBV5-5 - TGTGCCACTCGAACTACCGGGACAGAGCTCACCGGGGAGCTGTTTTTT CATRTTGTELTGELFF
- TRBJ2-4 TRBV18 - TGTGCCAGCTCACCACGGGGGGACATTCAGTACTTC CASSPRGDIQYF
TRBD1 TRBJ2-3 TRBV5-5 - TGTGCCAGCAGCTCGGACAGGGCCCCAGATACGCAGTATTTT CASSSDRAPDTQYF
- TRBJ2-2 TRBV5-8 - TGTGCCAGCAGCTTGCGGGGCTCGAACACCGGGGAGCTGTTTTTT CASSLRGSNTGELFF
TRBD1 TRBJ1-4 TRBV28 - TGTGCCAGCACTATTGCGACAGGGGTTGGTGAAAAACTGTTTTTT CASTIATGVGEKLFF
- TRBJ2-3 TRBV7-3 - TGTGCCAGCAGCTTAAACCCCATAGTCGTGGGCGATACGCAGTATTTT CASSLNPIVVGDTQYF
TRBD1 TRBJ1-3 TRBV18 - TGTGCCAGCTCACCATCCGAGACAGGGGGACTAAGCTCTGGAAACACCATATATTTT CASSPSETGGLSSGNTIYF
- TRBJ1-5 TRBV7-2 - TGTGCCAGCAGCCAAATGAGCAATCAGCCCCAGCATTTT CASSQMSNQPQHF
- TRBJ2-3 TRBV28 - TGTGCCAGCACCCCTAGCACAGATACGCAGTATTTT CASTPSTDTQYF
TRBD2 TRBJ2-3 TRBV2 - TGTGCCAGCAGTGTCTCGGGACTAGCTTCCCTCACAGATACGCAGTATTTT CASSVSGLASLTDTQYF
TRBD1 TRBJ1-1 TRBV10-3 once TGTGCCATCAGTGAGGGACAGGGGGCGAATGAAGCTTTCTTT CAISEGQGANEAFF
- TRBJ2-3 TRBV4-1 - TGCGCCAGCAGCCAAGATGGTCCCCCGGATACGCAGTATTTT CASSQDGPPDTQYF
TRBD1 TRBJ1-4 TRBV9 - TGTGCCAGCAGCTCACGACAGGGCCCGGATGAAAAACTGTTTTTT CASSSRQGPDEKLFF
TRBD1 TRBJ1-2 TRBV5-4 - TGTGCCAGCAGCAACCGACAGGGGAAGAACTATGGCTACACCTTC CASSNRQGKNYGYTF
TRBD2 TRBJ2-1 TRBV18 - TGTGCCAGCTCACCACCGGGAGGGAGCTCCTACAATGAGCAGTTCTTC CASSPPGGSSYNEQFF
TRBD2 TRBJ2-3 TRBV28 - TGTGCCAGCAGTTCTGGGACTAGCGGGAGCAGGGATACGCAGTATTTT CASSSGTSGSRDTQYF
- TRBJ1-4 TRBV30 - TGTGCCTGGAGCGATGAAGTATGGGGGAGGTCTGAAAAACTGTTTTTT CAWSDEVWGRSEKLFF
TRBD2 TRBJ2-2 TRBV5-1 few TGCGCCAGCAGCTTGGGACTAGCGGACACCGGGGAGCTGTTTTTT CASSLGLADTGELFF
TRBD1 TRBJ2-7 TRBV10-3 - TGTGCCATCAGTGACCGTTCGGGACAGGGCAATTTCTACGAGCAGTACTTC CAISDRSGQGNFYEQYF
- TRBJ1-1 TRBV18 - TGTGCCAGCTCACCTTATTATGGACCGGTAGGTGAAGCTTTCTTT CASSPYYGPVGEAFF
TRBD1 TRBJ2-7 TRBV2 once TGTGCCAGCAGGCCACAGGGGTACGAGCAGTACTTC CASRPQGYEQYF
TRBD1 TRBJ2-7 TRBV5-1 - TGCGCCAGCAGCTTGGGGGACAGGGAGTCCTACGAGCAGTACTTC CASSLGDRESYEQYF
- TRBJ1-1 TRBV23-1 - TGCGCCAGCAGTCAATCCGGGGTGACTGAAGCTTTCTTT CASSQSGVTEAFF
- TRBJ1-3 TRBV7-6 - TGTGCCAGCAGCTTAGGCCTCTCTGGAAACACCATATATTTT CASSLGLSGNTIYF
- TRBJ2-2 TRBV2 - TGTGCCAGCAGCCCGAGAGGGGTGGACACCGGGGAGCTGTTTTTT CASSPRGVDTGELFF
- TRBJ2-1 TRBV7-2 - TGTGCCAGCAGCTTAGTGGGTACGGGTTCGGAAAATGAGCAGTTCTTC CASSLVGTGSENEQFF
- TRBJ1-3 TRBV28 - TGTGCCAGCAGTACCGGATCTCTCTCTGGAAACACCATATATTTT CASSTGSLSGNTIYF
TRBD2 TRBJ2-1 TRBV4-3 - TGCGCCAGCAGTCTCACGCCCCCGGGGGGCAATGAGCAGTTCTTC CASSLTPPGGNEQFF